The sequence of this T cell receptor beta chain was determined in a study of beta chain features in type 1 diabetes. Sorting with CD45RO/CCR7/CD25/CD127/CD95/CD27 yielded naive, central memory, regulatory and stem-like memory CD4+ cells. In all sorted populations, purity surpassed 95%. Study-wide results and limits: Type 1 diabetes patients had moderately but significantly shorter TCRB CDR3s in all four CD4+ subsets. Highly expressing activated T cells could be over-counted with a cDNA template. Resolution of whether HLA type affects TCRB rearrangement was not achieved here.

In regard to this clone: Its cognate antigen is unknown.

CDR3 size: 12 residues. V was cut by 2 bases and J by 4 bases, with 7 bases left in between. The germline V gene has CDR1 GTSNPN and CDR2 SVGIG (reference sequence). Isolated RNA was reverse transcribed in full, so expressed TCRB transcripts were sequenced. Assay: immunoSEQ multiplex PCR; the TCRdb copy retains only in-frame clones and omits some. The table records about 160,000 clones, around 63% of them present only once. V usage is TRBV30 and J usage is TRBJ2-3; D perhaps matches TRBD2 (5 bases). This clonotype was sampled from a man aged 25 to 40 with type 1 diabetes. Sequencing was done on a sample of naive CD4+ T cells from blood. In DNA, the CDR3 is TGTGCCTGGAGTCCGGGATCAGATACGCAGTATTTT. Protein product: CAWSPGSDTQYF.